This is a list of T cell receptor beta chains from one sample in a study of graft-versus-host responses after intestinal transplantation. The method was immunoSEQ multiplex PCR; TCRdb's version includes in-frame clones alone and lacks a portion of them. There are some 40,000 clones in the sample; more than 85% occur only once, and approximately 4.7% lies in the top ten. This sample comprised PBMCs, obtained 524 days after transplant. The source is a human patient who received an intestinal transplant, so some T cells may come from the graft donor. CDR3s include the opening cysteine and the closing phenylalanine or tryptophan. Fields, in order: CDR3 DNA, CDR3 protein, clone size, D gene, J gene, V gene. A D gene is named only where the DNA matches it firmly. Not all rows give a size; the values are once, few, many and, for expanded clones, a class.

TGTGCCAGCAGTACGACAGGGGACCCAAACACTGAAGCTTTCTTT,CASSTTGDPNTEAFF,-,TRBD1,TRBJ1-1,TRBV2
TGTGCCAGCAGCCATCTAGGTGGGGACGAGCAGTACTTC,CASSHLGGDEQYF,-,-,TRBJ2-7,TRBV9
TGTGCCAGCAGCCAAACAGACTACGAGCAGTACTTC,CASSQTDYEQYF,-,-,TRBJ2-7,TRBV7-2
TGTGCCAGCAGCGCAGGACAGCTAAATCAGCCCCAGCATTTT,CASSAGQLNQPQHF,-,-,TRBJ1-5,TRBV5-8
TGCGCCAGCAGTGAAGGAAGAGGTGGCAATCAGCCCCAGCATTTT,CASSEGRGGNQPQHF,-,-,TRBJ1-5,TRBV10-1
TGTGCCAGCAGTTTCAGCGGGAGCGTATCCTACGAGCAGTACTTC,CASSFSGSVSYEQYF,once,TRBD2,TRBJ2-7,TRBV28
TGTGCCAGCAGCCCGACAGGGGTCCAAGAGACCCAGTACTTC,CASSPTGVQETQYF,-,TRBD1,TRBJ2-5,TRBV7-3
TGTGCCAGCAGCCCCCCCTCCTACGAGCAGTACTTC,CASSPPSYEQYF,-,-,TRBJ2-7,TRBV6-6
TGTGCCAGCTCACCATTACGCCTTCCAGGGGGCGCGGCGGATCAGCCCCAGCATTTT,CASSPLRLPGGAADQPQHF,-,TRBD1,TRBJ1-5,TRBV18
TGTGCCATCAGTGAGGAGCGGTGGGAGACCCAGTACTTC,CAISEERWETQYF,-,-,TRBJ2-5,TRBV10-3
TGTGCCAGCAGTCCTAGGACGTTGGGACTAGCGGGATACAATGAGCAGTTCTTC,CASSPRTLGLAGYNEQFF,-,TRBD2,TRBJ2-1,TRBV27
TGTGCCAGCAGCCACCGACAGGGCTTTGGAAACACCATATATTTT,CASSHRQGFGNTIYF,-,TRBD1,TRBJ1-3,TRBV28
TGCGCCAGCAGCTTGGGAGGACTAGCGGGTAGTGAGCAGTTCTTC,CASSLGGLAGSEQFF,-,TRBD2,TRBJ2-1,TRBV5-1
TGTGCCAGCAGCTCCCTGGCAGGGCCGAACACTGAAGCTTTCTTT,CASSSLAGPNTEAFF,-,-,TRBJ1-1,TRBV7-3
TGTGCCAGTAGTGCCCAAGGGGGCACTGGGGCCAACGTCCTGACTTTC,CASSAQGGTGANVLTF,-,TRBD1,TRBJ2-6,TRBV19
TGTGCCAGCAGCTTAGATGAACTAGCCGCAGATACGCAGTATTTT,CASSLDELAADTQYF,-,-,TRBJ2-3,TRBV7-6
TGTGCCAGCAGCTTAGGCATGCGGGACACCGGGGAGCTGTTTTTT,CASSLGMRDTGELFF,-,-,TRBJ2-2,TRBV7-9
TGTGCCAGCAGCCAAAATCCCACCGGGAGGGGTCGAGAGACCCAGTACTTC,CASSQNPTGRGRETQYF,-,TRBD2,TRBJ2-5,TRBV4-2